This is a list of T cell receptor beta chains from one sample in a study of T-cell memory formation after mild COVID-19. TCRdb re-derived calls from the 5' RACE reads in MiXCR, one entry per CDR3 protein. The sample has 100,000 or so distinct CDR3 sequences, roughly 10% seen once. Sequencing was performed on PBMCs or a T cell subset sorted from them (not recorded which). These receptors originate from a man younger than 35 who had mild COVID-19 (a few samples of this study predate the infection). Cell type and time point are not known. CDR3s include the opening cysteine and the closing phenylalanine or tryptophan. The order of the fields is V gene, clone size, D gene, J gene, CDR3 DNA, CDR3 protein. A D gene is named only where the DNA matches it firmly. Rows give clone size only sometimes, using once, few, many, or a class for an expanded clone.

>TRBV12-3/TRBV12-4|-|-|TRBJ2-7
TGTGCCAGCAGTCTTAAGCCCCTTTACGAGCAGTACTTC
CASSLKPLYEQYF
>TRBV27|-|-|TRBJ2-3
TGTGCCAGCAGTTTATCTCCGAGGGCACCAGATACGCAGTATTTT
CASSLSPRAPDTQYF
>TRBV7-9|few|TRBD1|TRBJ1-5
TGTGCCAGCAGCTCGACAGGGAGGAATCAGCCCCAGCATTTT
CASSSTGRNQPQHF
>TRBV6-5|few|-|TRBJ2-2
TGTGCCAGCAGTTACTATGGGGAAGGGGAGCTGTTTTTT
CASSYYGEGELFF
>TRBV7-9|many|-|TRBJ1-2
TGTGCCAGCAGCTTAGGAGGTAGCTATGGCTACACCTTC
CASSLGGSYGYTF
>TRBV4-1|few|-|TRBJ1-6
TGCGCCAGCAGCCAAGATGGGGGGCGCTCCTATAATTCACCCCTCCACTTT
CASSQDGGRSYNSPLHF
>TRBV5-6|few|-|TRBJ2-6
TGTGCCAGCAGCTCCCTTGACTCTGGGGCCAACGTCCTGACTTTC
CASSSLDSGANVLTF
>TRBV4-3|many|TRBD1|TRBJ1-2
TGCGCCAGCAGCCAAGATGACGGACAGGGGGCCTATGGCTACACCTTC
CASSQDDGQGAYGYTF
>TRBV20-1|-|-|TRBJ1-1
TGCAGAGGCACAACAGGAAACACTGAAGCTTTCTTT
CRGTTGNTEAFF
>TRBV3-1|few|TRBD1|TRBJ1-2
TGTGCCAGCAGTCGGGACAGTTCTAACTATGGCTACACCTTC
CASSRDSSNYGYTF
>TRBV12-3/TRBV12-4|few|TRBD1|TRBJ2-3
TGTGCCAGCAGCTCGGACAGGCGCACAGATACGCAGTATTTT
CASSSDRRTDTQYF
>TRBV4-2|-|-|TRBJ1-1
TGTGCCAGCAGCCAGGCACAGGGTTATGAGACGGGGACTGAAGCTTTCTTT
CASSQAQGYETGTEAFF
>TRBV4-1|-|-|TRBJ2-1
TGCGCCAGCAGCGGTCCAGCCTCCTACAATGAGCAGTTCTTC
CASSGPASYNEQFF
>TRBV7-9|few|TRBD1|TRBJ2-4
TGTGCCAGCAGCTTAGCCGCGCAGGGGGTAGCCAAAAACATTCAGTACTTC
CASSLAAQGVAKNIQYF
>TRBV10-2|many|TRBD2|TRBJ2-5
TGCGCCAGCAGTGAGTCGATACGGGGGGGCCTGGAAGAGACCCAGTACTTC
CASSESIRGGLEETQYF
>TRBV7-2|-|-|TRBJ2-7
TGTGCCAGCAGCTTCACAGGTGGCTCCTACGAGCAGTACTTC
CASSFTGGSYEQYF
>TRBV6-2/TRBV6-3|-|TRBD2|TRBJ2-2
TGTGCCAGCAGTTACGAGACTAGCGGGGGGTCATACACCGGGGAGCTGTTTTTT
CASSYETSGGSYTGELFF
>TRBV27|-|-|TRBJ2-1
TGTGCCGTTGCCCCCTGGGCCCGGGGTGAGCAGTTCTTC
CAVAPWARGEQFF
>TRBV3-1|few|TRBD1|TRBJ2-5
TGTGCCAGCAGCCAAGTTGGACAGGGGGAAGAGACCCAGTACTTC
CASSQVGQGEETQYF
>TRBV12-3/TRBV12-4|-|-|TRBJ1-1
TGTGCCAGCAGTTTGGGGGGCGCGGGAGCTTTCTTT
CASSLGGAGAFF
>TRBV12-3/TRBV12-4|-|-|TRBJ2-2
TGTGCCAGCAGTTTAGGGCGGAGAGGGACCGGGGAGCTGTTTTTT
CASSLGRRGTGELFF
>TRBV11-2|many|-|TRBJ2-5
TGTGCCAGCAGCTTAGTAGGGGGAGTAGAGACCCAGTACTTC
CASSLVGGVETQYF
>TRBV9|few|TRBD1|TRBJ2-7
TGTGCCAGCAGCGTTAAAGGGACAGCCGACGACTACGAGCAGTACTTC
CASSVKGTADDYEQYF
>TRBV4-1|-|TRBD2|TRBJ2-5
TGCGCCAGCAGCCAAGATCGACTAGCGGGGTCGACCCAGTACTTC
CASSQDRLAGSTQYF
>TRBV7-9|many|-|TRBJ1-5
TGTGCCAGCAGCTTAGGGGGAGGGCCCCAGCATTTT
CASSLGGGPQHF
>TRBV10-3|-|TRBD1|TRBJ1-4
TGTGCCATCAGTGAGACACCTCCGGGACAGGGGTTTGAAAAACTGTTTTTT
CAISETPPGQGFEKLFF
>TRBV29-1|few|-|TRBJ1-2
TGCAGCGTTGAAACTCCTGGGGGCTATGGCTACACCTTC
CSVETPGGYGYTF
>TRBV19|-|TRBD2|TRBJ2-5
TGTGCCAGTAAGGACTTCCTAGCGGACCAAGAGACCCAGTACTTC
CASKDFLADQETQYF
>TRBV29-1|few|-|TRBJ1-2
TGCAGCGCCCAGAGGGGCTATGGCTACACCTTC
CSAQRGYGYTF
>TRBV4-1|few|TRBD1|TRBJ1-2
TGCGCCAGCAGCCCCGGGACAGGGGGCGTCTATGGCTACACCTTC
CASSPGTGGVYGYTF
>TRBV6-6|few|TRBD1|TRBJ1-6
TGTGCCAGCAGTTACCAAGGGCACTATTACAGGGGTGTTAATTCACCCCTCCACTTT
CASSYQGHYYRGVNSPLHF
>TRBV6-5|-|-|TRBJ2-3
TGTGCCAGCAGTTACTTGCAGTCGGGAGTAGATACGCAGTATTTT
CASSYLQSGVDTQYF
>TRBV5-6|few|-|TRBJ1-2
TGTGCCAGCAGCGGGGGCATGGGGTACTATGGCTACACCTTC
CASSGGMGYYGYTF
>TRBV7-9|-|TRBD2|TRBJ2-7
TGTGCCAGCAGATCTAGCGGGGGGACCTACGAGCAGTACTTC
CASRSSGGTYEQYF
>TRBV29-1|-|-|TRBJ1-1
TGCAGCGTTGAGGGGGGCCAATTTGGTACTGAAGCTTTCTTT
CSVEGGQFGTEAFF
>TRBV6-2/TRBV6-3|-|TRBD2|TRBJ2-1
TGTGCCAGCAGTAGGACTAGCGGGGGGGTCAATGAGCAGTTCTTC
CASSRTSGGVNEQFF
>TRBV11-2|-|TRBD1|TRBJ2-1
TGTGCCAGCAGGCGCGGTGGGACAGGGGGCTACAATGAGCAGTTCTTC
CASRRGGTGGYNEQFF
>TRBV20-1|-|-|TRBJ1-2
TGCAGTGCTAGAGATCCCAGGGCGACGACCTATGGCTACACCTTC
CSARDPRATTYGYTF
>TRBV4-1|many|-|TRBJ1-5
TGCGCCAGCAGCCAAGATAGGTCGGGCGGTCAGCCCCAGCATTTT
CASSQDRSGGQPQHF
>TRBV4-2|-|-|TRBJ1-1
TGTGCCAGCAGCGTTAGCGACTGGACTGAAGCTTTCTTT
CASSVSDWTEAFF
>TRBV5-1|-|-|TRBJ2-6
TGCGCCAGCAGCCCGGCATACTCTGGGGCCAACGTCCTGACTTTC
CASSPAYSGANVLTF
>TRBV7-6|few|TRBD2|TRBJ2-3
TGTGCCAGCAGCTACGGACTAGCGGGGGGGATAGATACGCAGTATTTT
CASSYGLAGGIDTQYF
>TRBV4-1|-|-|TRBJ1-5
TGCGCCAGCAGCCAAGATGTTGAAAGAGGCAATCAGCCCCAGCATTTT
CASSQDVERGNQPQHF
>TRBV7-2|few|-|TRBJ1-1
TGTGCCAGCAGCGCCCTGCCGTCCACTGAAGCTTTCTTT
CASSALPSTEAFF
>TRBV3-1|-|-|TRBJ2-3
TGTGCCAGCAGCCGTAGGAGGGGAGATACGCAGTATTTT
CASSRRRGDTQYF
>TRBV4-1|-|TRBD1|TRBJ2-7
TGCGCCAGCAGCCAAAGACAGGGGGCCTACGAGCAGTACTTC
CASSQRQGAYEQYF
>TRBV27|few|-|TRBJ2-2
TGTGCCATCAAAGTAGGACGTAACACCGGGGAGCTGTTTTTT
CAIKVGRNTGELFF
>TRBV6-5|few|TRBD1|TRBJ2-1
TGTGCCAGCAACAAAGACAGGGGGTACGAGTTCTTC
CASNKDRGYEFF
>TRBV6-2/TRBV6-3|-|-|TRBJ2-1
TGTGCCATCTCAGACCCGCTCGGCTACAATGAGCAGTTCTTC
CAISDPLGYNEQFF
>TRBV19|-|-|TRBJ2-3
TGTGCCAGTAGTATAGCAGGGGTACCAGGGGCAGATACGCAGTATTTT
CASSIAGVPGADTQYF
>TRBV20-1|-|TRBD1|TRBJ2-5
TGCAGTGCTCCGAGGGACAGGGTTGAGACCCAGTACTTC
CSAPRDRVETQYF
>TRBV6-5|many|-|TRBJ1-5
TGTGCCAGCAGTTACTCGTTCCCCCCTGGGGGCAATCAGCCCCAGCATTTT
CASSYSFPPGGNQPQHF
>TRBV7-9|-|-|TRBJ2-5
TGTGCCAGCAGCCCATGGGGCAATAACCAAGAGACCCAGTACTTC
CASSPWGNNQETQYF
>TRBV12-3/TRBV12-4|-|TRBD1|TRBJ2-3
TGTGCCAGCAGCACACCCCAGGGGGTGGTCACATATACGCAGTATTTT
CASSTPQGVVTYTQYF
>TRBV3-1|few|-|TRBJ1-2
TGTGCCAGCAGCCACCCAGGAGTAACCAACTATGGCTACACCTTC
CASSHPGVTNYGYTF
>TRBV24-1|-|TRBD2|TRBJ2-5
TGTGCCACCAGTGATCCACGGGAGGGCCCAGAGACCCAGTACTTC
CATSDPREGPETQYF
>TRBV19|-|-|TRBJ1-5
TGTGCCAGTAGATGGTCAAACAATCAGCCCCAGCATTTT
CASRWSNNQPQHF
>TRBV4-1|-|-|TRBJ2-2
TGCGCCAGCAGCCAAGTGCAGCCCGGGGAGCTGTTTTTT
CASSQVQPGELFF
>TRBV9|few|TRBD1|TRBJ1-1
TGTGCCAGCAGCCCCGAACAGGGGTGGGTCACTGAAGCTTTCTTT
CASSPEQGWVTEAFF
>TRBV6-6|few|TRBD1|TRBJ1-2
TGTGCCAGCAGTTCGGACAGGGTGGTACGAGGCTATGGCTACACCTTC
CASSSDRVVRGYGYTF